This T cell receptor beta chain comes out of a study of shared clonotypes between healthy human individuals. Broader study findings: Since donors were few, the genetic and exposure-history diversity represented was limited.

V lost 0 bases and J 2 bases, leaving 11 bases between the germline ends. The CDR3 spans 16 residues. CDR1 is SGHRS and CDR2 is YFSETQ in the germline V gene. Clones were sequenced by immunoSEQ multiplex PCR, and TCRdb holds only the in-frame ones, with some missing. This table holds about 510,000 clones, 75% to 85% found once. As regards this clone: No antigen is known for it.

This TCR was sampled from a woman between 35 and 50 years old in good health. Some clones in this sample may be carry-over from other donors' samples. The chain links TRBV5-1 to TRBJ2-2; the D is unclear. The specimen sequenced was PBMCs. The CDR3 reads CASSLDGDINTGELFF. As DNA, the CDR3 is TGCGCCAGCAGCTTGGATGGCGATATTAACACCGGGGAGCTGTTTTTT.